One and the same sample provided the 12 T cell receptor beta chains below, sequenced in a study of chemoradiotherapy in HPV16-positive cancers (dated by TCRdb to between 2022 and 2023). The library was prepared using the immunoSEQ multiplex PCR assay. TCRdb took this table from immuneACCESS and kept in-frame rearrangements with V and J called. Such tables lack part of the clones; where checked against another copy, unresolved V genes explain under half of the gap, and the rest is unexplained. The sample includes some 4,900 clones, with 70% to 85% observed a single time. Of the sample, approximately 9.1% is held by the ten largest clones. The specimen was tumor tissue, collected from a patient who underwent chemoradiotherapy. These receptors came from a human donor with HPV-associated anogenital cancer.

V and J are TRBV7-9 and TRBJ1-2; 7 bases match TRBD1. This CDR3 is 15 amino acids long. V lost 5 bases, J lost 4 bases, and 10 bases stayed unmatched. Germline values: CDR1 SEHNR, CDR2 FQNEAQ (reference sequence). CDR3 region: CASSPWDSLFYGYTF. CDR3 DNA: TGTGCCAGCAGCCCCTGGGACAGCTTATTCTATGGCTACACCTTC. The variable domain in full, with the rest retrieved from reference TRBV7-9 and TRBJ1-2, is DTGVSQNPRHKITKRGQNVTFRCDPISEHNRLYWYRQTLGQGPEFLTYFQNEAQLEKSRLLSDRFSAERPKGSFSTLEIQRTEQGDSAMYLCASSPWDSLFYGYTFGSGTRLTVV.

This clone was seen a few times. V gene TRBV11-2 combines with J gene TRBJ2-1; D uncertain. The CDR3 runs to 12 residues. Germline lookup yields CDR1 SGHAT and CDR2 FQNNGV. Deletions cut 5 bases from V and 10 bases from J, with 12 bases between. The CDR3 region has the DNA TGTGCCAGCAGCATGACTGGACGGGAGCAGTTCTTC. It encodes CASSMTGREQFF.

The gene calls are TRBV5-1 and TRBJ1-5; 9 bases map to TRBD1. Germline V gives CDR1 SGHRS, CDR2 YFSETQ. There are 13 residues in the CDR3. Trimming took 5 bases from V and 7 from J; bases not matched to a gene: 4. The CDR3 here is CASSYGQGQPQHF. The CDR3 bases are TGCGCCAGCAGTTACGGACAGGGGCAGCCCCAGCATTTT.

The V and J genes are TRBV18 and TRBJ1-3; the D gene is possibly TRBD1 (5 bases). Germline V gives CDR1 KGHSH, CDR2 LQKENI. The CDR3 spans 17 residues. Trimming removed 2 bases at V and 0 bases at J, with 14 bases between. In DNA form, the CDR3 reads TGTGCCAGCTCACCAATGAACAAAGACAGCTCTGGAAACACCATATATTTT. Protein: CASSPMNKDSSGNTIYF. Together with reference TRBV18 and TRBJ1-3, the CDR3 gives the full variable domain: NAGVMQNPRHLVRRRGQEARLRCSPMKGHSHVYWYRQLPEEGLKFMVYLQKENIIDESGMPKERFSAEFPKEGPSILRIQQVVRGDSAAYFCASSPMNKDSSGNTIYFGEGSWLTVV.

About this clone: This sample also contains other DNA sequences that code for the same CDR3. The gene calls are TRBV19 and TRBJ1-5, with D possibly matching TRBD1 (6 bases). The germline CDR1 and CDR2 sequences are LNHDA and SQIVND (reference sequence). V lost 3 bases and J 7 bases, leaving 13 bases between the germline ends. The CDR3 spans 14 residues. The CDR3 here is CASSIRAGDQPQHF. In DNA form, the CDR3 reads TGTGCCAGTAGTATTCGGGCAGGGGACCAGCCCCAGCATTTT.

The rearrangement uses TRBV5-8 and TRBJ2-4; D unclear. CDR1 and CDR2 from the germline V gene are SGHTS and YDEGEE. This CDR3 has 16 residues. Trimming took 1 base from V and 0 from J, leaving 11 bases between them. The CDR3 DNA is TGTGCCAGCAGCTTGACCCCTCGGCTAGCCAAAAACATTCAGTACTTC. The encoded protein is CASSLTPRLAKNIQYF.

The chain is built from TRBV6-5 and TRBJ1-3, with D tentatively TRBD1 (6 bases). Trimming cost V 2 bases and J 4 bases, with 9 bases left between them. CDR3 length equals 14 residues. Germline lookup yields CDR1 MNHEY and CDR2 SVGAGI. DNA of the CDR3: TGTGCCAGCAGTTACGACAGGTCAGGAAACACCATATATTTT. This gives the protein CASSYDRSGNTIYF.

This chain joins TRBV2 and TRBJ1-1, with D perhaps matching TRBD1 (5 bases). V lost 7 bases, J lost 4 bases, and 10 bases lay in between. The CDR3 length is 12 residues. The germline V gene has CDR1 SNHLY and CDR2 FYNNEI. For the CDR3, the DNA is TGTGCCAGCACCCAGGGAGCCACTGAAGCTTTCTTT. This codes for CASTQGATEAFF.

The chain is built from TRBV5-5 and TRBJ1-3; 11 bases map to TRBD1. The CDR3 contains 17 residues. Germline-derived CDR1 and CDR2 are SGHKS and YYEKEE (reference sequence). The V segment lost 1 base and the J segment 6 bases; nucleotides outside the gene matches: 9. The CDR3 DNA is TGTGCCAGCAGCTTGTCCTTCGGACAGGGGGCTGCAAACACCATATATTTT. Translation gives CASSLSFGQGAANTIYF.

The chain recombines TRBV7-3 with TRBJ1-1; no reliable D call. The CDR3 sequence is 13 residues long. V shed 8 bases and J shed 1 base, with 11 bases lying between them. Germline CDR1 SGHTA, CDR2 FQGTGA. The CDR3 region has the DNA TGTGCCAGCGCGCCCGGCCGGAACACTGAAGCTTTCTTT. It yields the protein CASAPGRNTEAFF.

The CDR3, as DNA: TGCGCCAGAGGTAGGATTATATGCAATCAGCCCCAGCATTTT. It encodes CARGRIICNQPQHF. This chain links TRBV5-1 with TRBJ1-5; no clear D. CDR1 is SGHRS and CDR2 is YFSETQ in the germline V gene. Trimming left V 8 bases short and J 2 bases short, with 14 bases between. This CDR3 has 14 amino acids.

The gene calls are TRBV7-1 and TRBJ2-7; 7 positions match TRBD2. TRBV7-1 is an ORF, with its function uncertain. Trimming took 4 bases from V and 5 from J; bases not matched to a gene: 8. The CDR3 length is 14 residues. CDR3 residues: CASSLVAGAHEQYF. For the CDR3, the DNA is TGTGCCAGCAGCTTAGTGGCGGGAGCCCACGAGCAGTACTTC.